This T cell receptor beta chain emerged from a study of cytomegalovirus exposure and HLA in healthy donors. The study's findings and limits: It was assumed in the presence/absence analyses that sequencing depth was roughly uniform across donors. Listed as cytomegalovirus-associated were more than 150 TCR beta chains. Earlier analysis looked at TCR beta V segments, and most were productive about 87% or about 30% of the time. Reports indicate that TCR beta sequences accurately predicted the HLA-A and HLA-B alleles of most subjects.

This CDR3 has 14 residues. V lost 1 base, J lost 7 bases, and 6 bases stayed unmatched. Per the germline V gene, CDR1 is SEHNR and CDR2 is FQNEAQ (reference sequence). As to this clone: Its antigen is not identified.

PCR primers comprised 60 Vbeta and 13 Jbeta primers. Only in-frame clones appear in the TCRdb table, and some are missing; sequencing was by immunoSEQ multiplex PCR. Of over 95,000 clones detected, 67% appear once; the ten largest clones hold roughly 8.3%. The chain joins TRBV7-9 to TRBJ1-1, with 7 bases that match TRBD1. Material: PBMCs. This receptor was identified in a man between 18 and 29 years old in good health and CMV-seropositive. The CDR3 loop is CASSLGGGDSEAFF. CDR3 nucleotide sequence: TGTGCCAGCAGCTTAGGGGGTGGGGACAGTGAAGCTTTCTTT.